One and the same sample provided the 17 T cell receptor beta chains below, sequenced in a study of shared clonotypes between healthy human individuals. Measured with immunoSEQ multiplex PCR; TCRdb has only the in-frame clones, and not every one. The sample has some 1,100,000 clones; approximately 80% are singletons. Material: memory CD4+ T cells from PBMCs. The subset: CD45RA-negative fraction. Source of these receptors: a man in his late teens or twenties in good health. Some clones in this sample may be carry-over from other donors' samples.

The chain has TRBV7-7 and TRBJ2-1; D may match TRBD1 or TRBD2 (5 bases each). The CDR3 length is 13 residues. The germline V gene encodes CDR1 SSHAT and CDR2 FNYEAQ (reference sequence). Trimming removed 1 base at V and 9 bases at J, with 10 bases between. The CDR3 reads CASSLGTGGEQFF. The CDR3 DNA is TGTGCCAGCAGCTTAGGCACAGGAGGTGAGCAGTTCTTC.

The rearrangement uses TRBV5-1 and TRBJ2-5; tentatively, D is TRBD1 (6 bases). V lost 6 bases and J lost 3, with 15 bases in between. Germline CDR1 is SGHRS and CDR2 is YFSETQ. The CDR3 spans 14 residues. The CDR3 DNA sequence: TGCGCCAGCACCCCCCCAGGGGCAGAAGAGACCCAGTACTTC. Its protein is CASTPPGAEETQYF.

The CDR3 loop is CASSLRLVSGELFF. The CDR3 coding sequence is TGTGCCAGCAGCTTACGACTAGTCTCCGGGGAGCTGTTTTTT. This sequence joins TRBV7-9 and TRBJ2-2; maybe TRBD2 (6 bases). Germline assignment: CDR1 SEHNR and CDR2 FQNEAQ (reference sequence). Trimming took 2 bases from V and 6 from J, leaving 10 bases between them. CDR3 size: 14 residues.

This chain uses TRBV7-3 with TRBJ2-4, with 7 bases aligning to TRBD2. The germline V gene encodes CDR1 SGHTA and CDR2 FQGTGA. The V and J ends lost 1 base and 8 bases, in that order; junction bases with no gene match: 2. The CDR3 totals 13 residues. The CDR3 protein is CASSLNSGDIQYF. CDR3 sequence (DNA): TGTGCCAGCAGCTTAAACAGCGGGGACATTCAGTACTTC.

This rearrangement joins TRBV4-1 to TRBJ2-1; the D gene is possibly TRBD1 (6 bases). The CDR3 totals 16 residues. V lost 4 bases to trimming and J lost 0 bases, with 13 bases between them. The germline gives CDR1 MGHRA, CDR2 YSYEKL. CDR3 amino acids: CASSLLPTGSYNEQFF. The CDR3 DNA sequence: TGCGCCAGCAGCCTTTTACCGACAGGCTCCTACAATGAGCAGTTCTTC.

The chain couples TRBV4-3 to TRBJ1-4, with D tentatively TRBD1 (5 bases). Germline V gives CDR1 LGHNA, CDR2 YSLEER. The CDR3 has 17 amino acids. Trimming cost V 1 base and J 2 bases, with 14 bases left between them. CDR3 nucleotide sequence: TGCGCCAGCAGCCAAGGAGGAGTGGGACGGACTAATGAAAAACTGTTTTTT. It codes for CASSQGGVGRTNEKLFF.

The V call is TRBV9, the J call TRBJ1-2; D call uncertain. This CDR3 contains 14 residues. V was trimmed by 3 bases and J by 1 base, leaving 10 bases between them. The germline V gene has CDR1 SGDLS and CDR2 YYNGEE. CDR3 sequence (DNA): TGTGCCAGCAGCGCGCAAGGATATAACTATGGCTACACCTTC. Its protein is CASSAQGYNYGYTF.

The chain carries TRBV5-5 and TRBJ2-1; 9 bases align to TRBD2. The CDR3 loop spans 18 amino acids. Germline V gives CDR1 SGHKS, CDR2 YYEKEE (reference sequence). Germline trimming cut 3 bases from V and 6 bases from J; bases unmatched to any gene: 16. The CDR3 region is CASSSLTGTSLLVNEQFF. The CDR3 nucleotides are TGTGCCAGCAGCTCACTAACCGGGACTAGCTTGTTGGTCAATGAGCAGTTCTTC.

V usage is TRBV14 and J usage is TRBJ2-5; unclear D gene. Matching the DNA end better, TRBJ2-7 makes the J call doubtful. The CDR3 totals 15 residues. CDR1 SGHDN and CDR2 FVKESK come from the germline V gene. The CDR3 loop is CASSQGRTPSYEQYF. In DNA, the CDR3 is TGTGCCAGCAGCCAAGGGAGAACACCCTCCTACGAGCAGTACTTC.

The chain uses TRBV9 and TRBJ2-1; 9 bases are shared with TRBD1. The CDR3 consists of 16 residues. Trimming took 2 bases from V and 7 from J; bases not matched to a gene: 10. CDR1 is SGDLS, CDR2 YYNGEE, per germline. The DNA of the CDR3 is TGTGCCAGCAGCGTCACGCCGAGACAGGGGGATAATGAGCAGTTCTTC. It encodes CASSVTPRQGDNEQFF. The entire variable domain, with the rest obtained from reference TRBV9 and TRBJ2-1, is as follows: DSGVTQTPKHLITATGQRVTLRCSPRSGDLSVYWYQQSLDQGLQFLIQYYNGEERAKGNILERFSAQQFPDLHSELNLSSLELGDSALYFCASSVTPRQGDNEQFFGPGTRLTVL.

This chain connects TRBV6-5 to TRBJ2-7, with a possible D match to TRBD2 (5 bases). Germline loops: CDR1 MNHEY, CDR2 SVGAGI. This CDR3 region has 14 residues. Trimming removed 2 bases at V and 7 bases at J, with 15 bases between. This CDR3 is CASSYGYNTGEQYF. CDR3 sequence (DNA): TGTGCCAGCAGTTACGGGTACAACACGGGGGAGCAGTACTTC.

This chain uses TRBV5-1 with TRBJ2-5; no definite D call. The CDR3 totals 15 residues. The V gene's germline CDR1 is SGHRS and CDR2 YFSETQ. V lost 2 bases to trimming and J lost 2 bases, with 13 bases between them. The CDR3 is CASSLFPSGQETQYF. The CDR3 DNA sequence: TGCGCCAGCAGCTTATTCCCCTCCGGTCAAGAGACCCAGTACTTC.

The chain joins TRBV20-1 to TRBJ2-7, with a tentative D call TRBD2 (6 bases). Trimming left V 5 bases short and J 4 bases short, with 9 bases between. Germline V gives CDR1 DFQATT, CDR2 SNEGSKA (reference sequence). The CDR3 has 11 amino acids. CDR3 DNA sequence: TGCAGTGCTCTCGGGGGTTACGAGCAGTACTTC. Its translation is CSALGGYEQYF.

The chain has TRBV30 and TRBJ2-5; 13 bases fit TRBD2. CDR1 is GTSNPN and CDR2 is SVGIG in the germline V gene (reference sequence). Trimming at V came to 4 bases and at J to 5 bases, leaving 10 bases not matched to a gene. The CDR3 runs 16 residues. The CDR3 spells CAWTAGLAGEGETQYF. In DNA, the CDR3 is TGTGCCTGGACCGCCGGACTAGCGGGAGAGGGTGAGACCCAGTACTTC. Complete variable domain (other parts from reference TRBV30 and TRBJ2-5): SQTIHQWPATLVQPVGSPLSLECTVEGTSNPNLYWYRQAAGRGLQLLFYSVGIGQISSEVPQNLSASRPQDRQFILSSKKLLLSDSGFYLCAWTAGLAGEGETQYFGPGTRLLVL.

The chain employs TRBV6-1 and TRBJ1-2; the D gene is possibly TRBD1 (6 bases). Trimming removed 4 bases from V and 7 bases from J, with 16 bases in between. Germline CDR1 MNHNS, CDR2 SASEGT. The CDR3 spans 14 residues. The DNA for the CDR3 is TGTGCCAGCAGTGTCGAGGACAGCGGAACTGGCTACACCTTC. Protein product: CASSVEDSGTGYTF.

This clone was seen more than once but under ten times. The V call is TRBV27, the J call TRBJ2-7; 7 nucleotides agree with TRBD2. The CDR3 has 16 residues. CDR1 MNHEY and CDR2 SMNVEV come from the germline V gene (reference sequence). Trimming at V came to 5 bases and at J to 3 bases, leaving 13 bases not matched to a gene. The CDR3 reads CASSPFVAGDNYEQYF. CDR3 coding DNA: TGTGCCAGCAGTCCCTTCGTAGCGGGCGATAACTACGAGCAGTACTTC.

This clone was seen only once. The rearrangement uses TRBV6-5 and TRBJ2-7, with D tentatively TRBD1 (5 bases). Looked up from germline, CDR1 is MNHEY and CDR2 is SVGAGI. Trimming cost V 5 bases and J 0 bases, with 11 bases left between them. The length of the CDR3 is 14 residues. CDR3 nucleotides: TGTGCCAGCAGTAAGGACAAGAACTCCTACGAGCAGTACTTC. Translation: CASSKDKNSYEQYF.